This T cell receptor beta chain was profiled in a study of CD8+ T cells in alopecia areata. The overall study: Administration of oral tofacitinib to treated patients was at 5 to 10 mg twice daily. People stayed on tofacitinib for 6 to 18 months, then stopped the drug for 6 months.

The researchers isolated CD4+ and CD8+ T cells from PBMCs by sorting. The germline CDR1 and CDR2 sequences are SQVTM and ANQGSEA. The CDR3 is made up of 11 amino acids. V shed 5 bases and J shed 4 bases, with 6 bases lying between them. RNA was extracted and reverse transcribed into cDNA as the sequencing template. The table came from immunoSEQ multiplex PCR; TCRdb's copy has only in-frame clones and leaves some out. Among roughly 170,000 clones listed, 59% were seen once. This TCR was recovered from a human donor with alopecia areata. The rearrangement links TRBV29-1 to TRBJ2-1; no clear D gene. Sequencing was performed on CD4+ T cells sorted from blood, taken at week 0. CDR3 bases: TGCAGCGTTCTAGTGTACAATGAGCAGTTCTTC. This sequence encodes CSVLVYNEQFF.